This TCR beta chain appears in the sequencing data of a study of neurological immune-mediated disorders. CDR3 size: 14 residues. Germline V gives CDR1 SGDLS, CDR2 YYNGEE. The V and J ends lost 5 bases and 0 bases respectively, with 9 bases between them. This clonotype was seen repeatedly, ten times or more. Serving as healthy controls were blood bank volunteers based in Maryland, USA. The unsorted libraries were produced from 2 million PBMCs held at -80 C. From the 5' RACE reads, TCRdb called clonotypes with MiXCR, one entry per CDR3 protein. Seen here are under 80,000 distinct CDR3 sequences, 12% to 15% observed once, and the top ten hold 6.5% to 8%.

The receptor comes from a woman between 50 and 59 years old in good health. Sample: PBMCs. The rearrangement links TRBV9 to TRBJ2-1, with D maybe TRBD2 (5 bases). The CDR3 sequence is CASSLASSYNEQFF. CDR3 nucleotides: TGTGCCAGCAGTTTAGCGAGCTCCTACAATGAGCAGTTCTTC.